The next 3 T cell receptor beta chains were all read from a single sample in a study of human T cells and chemical hapten exposure. Regarding time point: patch test 1, 2 weeks after DPC sensitization. As to treatment: therapeutic diphenylcyclopropenone sensitization with weekly scalp DPC. TCRdb itself ran the RACE reads through MiXCR, one entry per CDR3 protein. Here the sample spans some 120,000 distinct CDR3 sequences, around 10% being singletons. Sequenced here: whole blood, sampled in connection with sensitization to the hapten diphenylcyclopropenone (DPC). All receptors come from a woman aged 45-65 years with alopecia areata. Some clones in this sample may be carry-over from other donors' samples.

In its sample, this clonotype was seen many times. The chain uses TRBV10-3 and TRBJ2-1; 15 positions match TRBD2. The CDR3 sequence is 17 residues long. V lost 2 bases to trimming and J lost 6 bases; unmatched junction nucleotides: 5. CDR1 is ENHRY and CDR2 is SYGVKD in the germline V gene. As DNA, the CDR3 is TGTGCCATCAGTGAGCGCCGGACTAGCGGGGGGGCCAATGAGCAGTTCTTC. Encoded protein: CAISERRTSGGANEQFF.

This clonotype was observed at least ten times. The chain links TRBV7-9 to TRBJ2-2, with D perhaps matching TRBD1 or TRBD2 (6 bases each). Trimming cost V 5 bases and J 5 bases, with 24 bases left between them. The CDR3 extends over 18 amino acids. Germline CDR1 and CDR2: SEHNR and FQNEAQ (reference sequence). CDR3 in DNA: TGTGCCAGCAGCCTCGGGGACATCCTCTCCGCGGGGACCGGGGAGCTGTTTTTT. It translates to CASSLGDILSAGTGELFF. The variable domain in full, completed from reference TRBV7-9 and TRBJ2-2, reads DTGVSQNPRHKITKRGQNVTFRCDPISEHNRLYWYRQTLGQGPEFLTYFQNEAQLEKSRLLSDRFSAERPKGSFSTLEIQRTEQGDSAMYLCASSLGDILSAGTGELFFGEGSRLTVL.

This clonotype was recorded many times. The V gene is TRBV28, the J gene TRBJ2-7; a weak D match, TRBD1 (6 bases). V lost 5 bases to trimming and J lost 7 bases, with 21 bases between them. CDR1 MDHEN and CDR2 SYDVKM come from the germline V gene. This CDR3 comprises 15 residues. CDR3 bases: TGTGCCAGCAGTCTCTCAACTCAGGGGCGGAGGGAGCAGTACTTC. Its protein product is CASSLSTQGRREQYF.